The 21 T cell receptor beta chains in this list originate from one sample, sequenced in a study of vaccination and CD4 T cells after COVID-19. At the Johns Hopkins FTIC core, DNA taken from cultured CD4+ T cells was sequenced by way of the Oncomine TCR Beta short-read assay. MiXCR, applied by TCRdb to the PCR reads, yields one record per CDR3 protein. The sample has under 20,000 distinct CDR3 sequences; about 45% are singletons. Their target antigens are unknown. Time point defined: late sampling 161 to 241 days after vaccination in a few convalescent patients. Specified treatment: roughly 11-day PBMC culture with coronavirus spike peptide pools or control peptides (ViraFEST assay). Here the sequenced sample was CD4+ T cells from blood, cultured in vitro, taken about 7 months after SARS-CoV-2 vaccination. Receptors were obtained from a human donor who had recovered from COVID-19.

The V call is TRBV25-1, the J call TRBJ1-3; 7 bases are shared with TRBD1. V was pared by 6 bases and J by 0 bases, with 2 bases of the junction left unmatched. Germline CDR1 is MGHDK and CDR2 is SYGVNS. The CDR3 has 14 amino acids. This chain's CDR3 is CASSRDSSGNTIYF. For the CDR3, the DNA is TGTGCCAGCAGCCGGGACAGCTCTGGAAACACCATATATTTT.

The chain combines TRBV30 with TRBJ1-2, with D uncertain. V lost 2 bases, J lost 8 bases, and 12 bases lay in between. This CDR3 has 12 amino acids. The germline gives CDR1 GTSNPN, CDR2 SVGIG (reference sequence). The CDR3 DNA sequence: TGTGCCTGGAGTCCGTTACGGGAAGGCTACACCTTC. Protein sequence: CAWSPLREGYTF.

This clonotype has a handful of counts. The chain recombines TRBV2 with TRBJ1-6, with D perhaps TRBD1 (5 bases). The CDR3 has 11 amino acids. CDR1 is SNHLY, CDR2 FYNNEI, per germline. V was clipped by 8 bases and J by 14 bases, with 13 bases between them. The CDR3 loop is CASGTGRALHF. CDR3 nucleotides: TGTGCCAGCGGAACAGGAAGGGCCCTCCACTTT. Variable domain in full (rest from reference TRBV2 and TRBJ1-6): EPEVTQTPSHQVTQMGQEVILRCVPISNHLYFYWYRQILGQKVEFLVSFYNNEISEKSEIFDDQFSVERPDGSNFTLKIRSTKLEDSAMYFCASGTGRALHFGNGTRLTVT.

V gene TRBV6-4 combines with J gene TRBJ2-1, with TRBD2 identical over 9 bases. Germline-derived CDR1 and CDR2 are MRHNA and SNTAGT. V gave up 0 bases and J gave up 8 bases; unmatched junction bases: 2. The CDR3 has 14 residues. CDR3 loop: CASSDSSGRYEQFF. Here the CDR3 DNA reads TGTGCCAGCAGTGACTCTAGCGGGAGATATGAGCAGTTCTTC.

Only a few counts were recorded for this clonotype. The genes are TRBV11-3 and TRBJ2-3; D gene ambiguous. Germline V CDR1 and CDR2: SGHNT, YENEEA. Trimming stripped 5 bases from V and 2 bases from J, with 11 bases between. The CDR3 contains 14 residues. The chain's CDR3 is CASSLVVYTDTQYF. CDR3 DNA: TGTGCCAGCAGCCTGGTAGTCTACACAGATACGCAGTATTTT.

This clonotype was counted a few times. CDR3 bases: TGTGCCAGCAGTGAAGCCTGGAGGGAGTCCTACGAGCAGTACTTC. This sequence encodes CASSEAWRESYEQYF. This chain links TRBV6-1 with TRBJ2-7; maybe TRBD2 (6 bases). Germline V CDR1 and CDR2: MNHNS, SASEGT. Between the trimmed V and J ends, which lost 0 bases and 1 base, there was a span of 10 bases. The CDR3 extends over 15 amino acids.

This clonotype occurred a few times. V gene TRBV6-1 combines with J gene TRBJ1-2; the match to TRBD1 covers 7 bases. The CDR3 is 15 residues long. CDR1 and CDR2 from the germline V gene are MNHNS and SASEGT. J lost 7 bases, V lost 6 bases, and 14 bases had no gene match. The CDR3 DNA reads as TGTGCCAGCAGACCGACAGGGTCTTTCACAGGTGGCTACACCTTC. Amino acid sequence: CASRPTGSFTGGYTF.

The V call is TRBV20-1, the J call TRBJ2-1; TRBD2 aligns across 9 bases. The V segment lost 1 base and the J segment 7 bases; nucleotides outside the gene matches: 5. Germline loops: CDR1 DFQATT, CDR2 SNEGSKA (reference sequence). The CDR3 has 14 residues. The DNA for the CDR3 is TGCAGTGCTAGAGGGGTAGCGGGAGTGAATGAGCAGTTCTTC. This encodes CSARGVAGVNEQFF.

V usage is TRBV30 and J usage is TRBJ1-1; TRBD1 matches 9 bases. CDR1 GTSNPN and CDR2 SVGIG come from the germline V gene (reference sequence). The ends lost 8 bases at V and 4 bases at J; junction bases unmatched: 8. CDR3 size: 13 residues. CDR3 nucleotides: TGTGCCAGAACAGGGGGCGGTGGCACTGAAGCTTTCTTT. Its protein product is CARTGGGGTEAFF.

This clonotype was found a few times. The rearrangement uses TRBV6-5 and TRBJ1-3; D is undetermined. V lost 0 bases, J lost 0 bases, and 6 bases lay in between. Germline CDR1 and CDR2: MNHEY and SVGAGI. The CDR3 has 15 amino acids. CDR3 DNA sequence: TGTGCCAGCAGTTACTCGCACAGCTCTGGAAACACCATATATTTT. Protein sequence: CASSYSHSSGNTIYF.

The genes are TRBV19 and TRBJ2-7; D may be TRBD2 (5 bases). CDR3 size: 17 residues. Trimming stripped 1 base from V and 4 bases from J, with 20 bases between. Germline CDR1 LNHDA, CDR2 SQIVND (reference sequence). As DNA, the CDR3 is TGTGCCAGTAGTATAGGTCGGCGCGACTACAAAATGTACGAGCAGTACTTC. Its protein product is CASSIGRRDYKMYEQYF.

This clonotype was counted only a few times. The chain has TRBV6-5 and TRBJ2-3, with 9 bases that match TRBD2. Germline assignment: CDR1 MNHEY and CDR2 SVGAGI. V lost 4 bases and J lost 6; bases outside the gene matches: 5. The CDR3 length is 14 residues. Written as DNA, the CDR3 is TGTGCCAGCAGTTTAGGCGGGGGGGCGGATACGCAGTATTTT. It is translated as CASSLGGGADTQYF.

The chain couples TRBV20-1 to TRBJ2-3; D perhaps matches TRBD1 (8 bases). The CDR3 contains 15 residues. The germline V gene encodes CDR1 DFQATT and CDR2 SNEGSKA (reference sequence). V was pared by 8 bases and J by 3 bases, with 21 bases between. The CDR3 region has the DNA TGCAGTCACGTGGATTACAGGGGGGGGACAGATACGCAGTATTTT. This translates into CSHVDYRGGTDTQYF.

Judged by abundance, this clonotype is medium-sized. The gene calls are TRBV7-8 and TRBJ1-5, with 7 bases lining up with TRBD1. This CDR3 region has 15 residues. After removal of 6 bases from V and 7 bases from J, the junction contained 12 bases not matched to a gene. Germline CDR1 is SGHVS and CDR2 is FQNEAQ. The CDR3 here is CASSLTRDRWQPQHF. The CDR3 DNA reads TGTGCCAGCAGTTTGACACGGGACAGATGGCAGCCCCAGCATTTT.

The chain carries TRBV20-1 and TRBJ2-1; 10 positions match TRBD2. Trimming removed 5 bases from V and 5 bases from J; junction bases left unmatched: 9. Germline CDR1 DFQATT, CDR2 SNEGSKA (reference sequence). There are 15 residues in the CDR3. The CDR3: CSAPRTSGNDNEQFF. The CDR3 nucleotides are TGCAGTGCTCCAAGGACTAGCGGTAATGACAATGAGCAGTTCTTC.

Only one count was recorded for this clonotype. The CDR3 DNA sequence: TGTGCCAGCAGCGTAGGACGGGTGAACACTGAAGCTTTCTTT. Translating it yields CASSVGRVNTEAFF. The genes are TRBV9 and TRBJ1-1; D call uncertain. The V gene lost 0 bases and the J gene lost 0 bases, with 6 bases spanning the gap. Per the germline V gene, CDR1 is SGDLS and CDR2 is YYNGEE. CDR3 length: 14 amino acids. Drawing the rest from reference TRBV9 and TRBJ1-1, the complete variable domain is DSGVTQTPKHLITATGQRVTLRCSPRSGDLSVYWYQQSLDQGLQFLIQYYNGEERAKGNILERFSAQQFPDLHSELNLSSLELGDSALYFCASSVGRVNTEAFFGQGTRLTVV.

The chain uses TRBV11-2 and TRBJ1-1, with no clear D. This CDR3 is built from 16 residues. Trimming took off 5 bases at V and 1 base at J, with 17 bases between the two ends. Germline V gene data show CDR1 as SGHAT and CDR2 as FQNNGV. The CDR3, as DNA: TGTGCCAGCAGCGCTTACTCTCAGGCGTCGAACACTGAAGCTTTCTTT. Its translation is CASSAYSQASNTEAFF.

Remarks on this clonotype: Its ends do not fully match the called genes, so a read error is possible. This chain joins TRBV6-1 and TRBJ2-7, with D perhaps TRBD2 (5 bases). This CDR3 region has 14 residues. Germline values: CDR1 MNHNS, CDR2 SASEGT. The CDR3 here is CASSQDYGAYEQYF. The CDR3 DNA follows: TGCGCCAGCAGCCAAGATTACGGGGCCTACGAGCAGTACTTC.

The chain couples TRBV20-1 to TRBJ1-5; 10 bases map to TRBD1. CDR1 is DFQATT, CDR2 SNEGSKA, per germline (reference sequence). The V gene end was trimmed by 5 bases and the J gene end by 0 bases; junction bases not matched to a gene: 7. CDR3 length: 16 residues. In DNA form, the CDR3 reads TGCAGTGCTGGTAAATGGGACAGGGGTAGCAATCAGCCCCAGCATTTT. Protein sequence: CSAGKWDRGSNQPQHF.

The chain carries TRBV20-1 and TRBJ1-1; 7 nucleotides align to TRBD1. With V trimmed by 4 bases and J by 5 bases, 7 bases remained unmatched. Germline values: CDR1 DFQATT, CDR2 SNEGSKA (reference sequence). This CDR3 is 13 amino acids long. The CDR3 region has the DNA TGCAGTGCTACGACAGGGAAAAGGACTGAAGCTTTCTTT. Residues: CSATTGKRTEAFF.

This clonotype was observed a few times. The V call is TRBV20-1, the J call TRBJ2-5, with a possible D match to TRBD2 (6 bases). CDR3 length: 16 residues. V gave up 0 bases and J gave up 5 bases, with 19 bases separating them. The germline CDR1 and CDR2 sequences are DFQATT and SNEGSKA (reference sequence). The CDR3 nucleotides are TGCAGTGCTAGAGATCACACACTAGCCTGGACGGAGACCCAGTACTTC. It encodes CSARDHTLAWTETQYF.